This T cell receptor beta chain is from a study of cytomegalovirus exposure and HLA in healthy donors. For the study at large: The roughly 120 million unique TCR beta sequences, from roughly 170 million T cells, were found by an earlier analysis.

PCR primers comprised 60 Vbeta and 13 Jbeta primers. Sequencing used immunoSEQ multiplex PCR; TCRdb keeps in-frame clones, though not all of them. The sample yields tens of thousands of clones, 84% seen once. CDR1 and CDR2 (germline): LNHDA, SQIVND (reference sequence). The CDR3 contains 13 residues. Trimming left V 9 bases short and J 0 bases short, with 9 bases between. Whole-study findings and limits: As a later analysis revealed, the rate of TCR association differed by HLA locus, with DRB1 most and HLA-C fewest.

As to this clone: The antigen is undetermined.

The sequenced material came from PBMCs. The gene calls are TRBV19 and TRBJ1-3; tentative D call: TRBD1 (6 bases). This clonotype originated in an older man in good health and CMV-seropositive. CDR3 residues: CASRGPSGNTIYF. The CDR3 region has the DNA TGTGCCAGCAGGGGACCCTCTGGAAACACCATATATTTT.